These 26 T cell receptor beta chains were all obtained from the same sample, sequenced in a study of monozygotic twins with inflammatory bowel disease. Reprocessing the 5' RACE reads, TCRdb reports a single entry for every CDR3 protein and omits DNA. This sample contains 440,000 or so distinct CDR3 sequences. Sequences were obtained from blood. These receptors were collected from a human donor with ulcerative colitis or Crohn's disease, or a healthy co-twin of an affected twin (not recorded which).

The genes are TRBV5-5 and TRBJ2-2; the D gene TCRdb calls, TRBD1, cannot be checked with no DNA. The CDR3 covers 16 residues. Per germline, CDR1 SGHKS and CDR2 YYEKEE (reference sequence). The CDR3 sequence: CASSPRGQTNTGELFF.

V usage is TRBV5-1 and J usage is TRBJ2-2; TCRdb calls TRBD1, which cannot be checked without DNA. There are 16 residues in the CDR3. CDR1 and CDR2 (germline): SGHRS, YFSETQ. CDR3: CASSSDRTGSTGELFF.

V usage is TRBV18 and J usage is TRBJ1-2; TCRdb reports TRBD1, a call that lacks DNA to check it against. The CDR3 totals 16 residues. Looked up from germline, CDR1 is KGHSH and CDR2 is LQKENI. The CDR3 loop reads CASSPISDRGQGGYTF.

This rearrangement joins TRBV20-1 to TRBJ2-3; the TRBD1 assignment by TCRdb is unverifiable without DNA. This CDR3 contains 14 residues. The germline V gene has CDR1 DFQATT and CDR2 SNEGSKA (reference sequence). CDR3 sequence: CSALRDSLTDTQYF.

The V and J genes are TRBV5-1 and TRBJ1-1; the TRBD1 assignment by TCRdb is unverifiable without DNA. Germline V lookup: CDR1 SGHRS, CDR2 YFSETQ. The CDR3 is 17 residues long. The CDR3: CASSLTTGGGVDTEAFF. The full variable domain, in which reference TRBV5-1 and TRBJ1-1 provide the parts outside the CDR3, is KAGVTQTPRYLIKTRGQQVTLSCSPISGHRSVSWYQQTPGQGLQFLFEYFSETQRNKGNFPGRFSGRQFSNSRSEMNVSTLELGDSALYLCASSLTTGGGVDTEAFFGQGTRLTVV.

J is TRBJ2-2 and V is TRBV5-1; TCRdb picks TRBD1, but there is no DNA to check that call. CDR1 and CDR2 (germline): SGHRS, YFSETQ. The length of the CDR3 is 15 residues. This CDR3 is CASSLGTGDTGELFF.

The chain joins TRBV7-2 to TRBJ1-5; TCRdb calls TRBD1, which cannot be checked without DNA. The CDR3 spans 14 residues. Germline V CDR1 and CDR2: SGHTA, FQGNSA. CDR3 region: CASSPGASNQPQHF.

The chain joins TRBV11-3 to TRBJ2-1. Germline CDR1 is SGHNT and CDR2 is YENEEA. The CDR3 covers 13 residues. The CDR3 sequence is CASSLHRVDEQFF.

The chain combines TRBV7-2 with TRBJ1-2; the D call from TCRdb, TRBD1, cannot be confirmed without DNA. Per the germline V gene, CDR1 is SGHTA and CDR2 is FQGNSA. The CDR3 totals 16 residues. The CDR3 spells CASSPFPLLANYGYTF.

The CDR3: CASSPTGGQNTEAFF. The chain combines TRBV6-1 with TRBJ1-1; TCRdb returns TRBD1, unconfirmable since there is no DNA. This CDR3 is 15 amino acids long. Germline V CDR1 and CDR2: MNHNS, SASEGT.

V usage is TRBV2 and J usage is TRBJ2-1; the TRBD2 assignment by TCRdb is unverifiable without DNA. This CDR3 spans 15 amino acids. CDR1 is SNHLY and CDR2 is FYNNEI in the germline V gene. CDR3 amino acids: CASTLDAGGGNEQFF.

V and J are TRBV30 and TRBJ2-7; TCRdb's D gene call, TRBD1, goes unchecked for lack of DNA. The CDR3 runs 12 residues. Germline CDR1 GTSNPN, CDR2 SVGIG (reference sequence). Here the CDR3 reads CAWSVRPPEQYF.

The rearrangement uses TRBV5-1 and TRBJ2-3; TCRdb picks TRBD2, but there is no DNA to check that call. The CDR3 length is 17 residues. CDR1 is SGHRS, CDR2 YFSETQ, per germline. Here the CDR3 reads CASSLGTLAGPTDTQYF.

The CDR3 is CASSMSGTQDYGYTF. The V gene is TRBV4-1, the J gene TRBJ1-2; the TRBD1 assignment by TCRdb is unverifiable without DNA. Germline V gene lookup returns CDR1 MGHRA and CDR2 YSYEKL. This CDR3 is 15 amino acids long.

CDR3 amino acids: CSASWLAGGRTYNEQFF. The chain joins TRBV20-1 to TRBJ2-1; the TCRdb call, TRBD2, lacks DNA for checking. This CDR3 spans 17 amino acids. Germline-derived CDR1 and CDR2 are DFQATT and SNEGSKA (reference sequence).

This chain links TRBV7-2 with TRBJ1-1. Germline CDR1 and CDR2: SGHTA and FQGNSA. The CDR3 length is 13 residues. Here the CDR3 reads CASSLLRKTEAFF.

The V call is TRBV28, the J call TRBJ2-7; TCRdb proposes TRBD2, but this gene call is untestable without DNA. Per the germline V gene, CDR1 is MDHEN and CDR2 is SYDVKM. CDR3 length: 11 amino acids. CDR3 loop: CASREGYEQYF.

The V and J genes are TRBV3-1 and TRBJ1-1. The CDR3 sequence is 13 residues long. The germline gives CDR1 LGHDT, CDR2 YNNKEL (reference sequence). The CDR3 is CASSQDERTEAFF.

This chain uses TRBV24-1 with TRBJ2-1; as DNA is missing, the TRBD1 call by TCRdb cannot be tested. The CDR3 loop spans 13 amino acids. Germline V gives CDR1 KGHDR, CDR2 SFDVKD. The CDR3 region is CATEDRADNEQFF.

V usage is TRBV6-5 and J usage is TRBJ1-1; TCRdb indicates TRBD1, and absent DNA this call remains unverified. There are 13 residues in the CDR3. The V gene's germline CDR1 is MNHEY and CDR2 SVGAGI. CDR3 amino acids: CASRHRGLTEAFF.

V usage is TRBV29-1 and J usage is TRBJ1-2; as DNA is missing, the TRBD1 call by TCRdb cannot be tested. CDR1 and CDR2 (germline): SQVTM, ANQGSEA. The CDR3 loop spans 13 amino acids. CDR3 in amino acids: CSVPSQGLYGYTF.

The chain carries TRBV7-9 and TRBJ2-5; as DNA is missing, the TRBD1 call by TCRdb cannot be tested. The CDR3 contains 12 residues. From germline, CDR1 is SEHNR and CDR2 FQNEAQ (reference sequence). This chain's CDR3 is CASSSPGETQYF.

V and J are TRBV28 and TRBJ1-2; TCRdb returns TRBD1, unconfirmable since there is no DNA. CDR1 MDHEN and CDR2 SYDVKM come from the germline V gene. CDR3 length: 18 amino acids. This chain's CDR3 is CASSLRGGTGATRGGYTF.

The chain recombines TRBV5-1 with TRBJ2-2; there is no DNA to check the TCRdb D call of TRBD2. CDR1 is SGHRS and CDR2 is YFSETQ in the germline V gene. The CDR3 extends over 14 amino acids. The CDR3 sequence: CASRLAGSTGELFF. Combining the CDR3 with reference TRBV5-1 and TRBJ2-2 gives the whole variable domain KAGVTQTPRYLIKTRGQQVTLSCSPISGHRSVSWYQQTPGQGLQFLFEYFSETQRNKGNFPGRFSGRQFSNSRSEMNVSTLELGDSALYLCASRLAGSTGELFFGEGSRLTVL.

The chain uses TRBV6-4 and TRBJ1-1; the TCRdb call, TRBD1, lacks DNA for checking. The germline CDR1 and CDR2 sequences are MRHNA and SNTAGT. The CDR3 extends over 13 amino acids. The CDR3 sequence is CASSEQGNTEAFF.

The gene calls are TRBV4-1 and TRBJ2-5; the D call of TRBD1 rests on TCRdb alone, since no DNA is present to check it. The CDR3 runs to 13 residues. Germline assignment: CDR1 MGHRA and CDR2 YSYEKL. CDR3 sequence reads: CASSQQGWETQYF.